This TCR beta chain comes out of a study of blood T cell repertoires in COVID-19 (dated by TCRdb to the early 2020s). About the investigation overall: The collaborator samples originated in the United States, Italy and Spain and spanned the acute and convalescent phases of COVID-19. Where available, HLA class I and class II types were taken from metadata supplied by the sample provider and were not determined by assay-based typing. Deeply sampled blood TCRbeta repertoires from subjects exposed to, actively infected with, or recovered from COVID-19 were included in the dataset. The material from the prospective study consisted of cDNA or gDNA derived from T cells, B-cell-depleted T cells, or PBMCs. Sample metadata almost always included a de-identified subject ID, COVID-19 status, age in years and sex. Samples came from the ongoing ImmuneRACE study (first 160 participants) plus 1,254 subjects from 6 global collaborators. The repertoires were released in a freely available public database meant as a resource for research on the immune response to SARS-CoV-2. On the study overall, not on this receptor specifically: The quantity of clinical and demographic metadata differed by source and by participant and was supplied without curation.

In Seattle, one collaborating source enrolled patients while the infection was active and tracked those patients longitudinally over the course of disease. Each collaborating institution followed its own protocols to collect whole blood in K2EDTA tubes. For TCRbeta analysis, collaborators shipped samples in one of three forms: frozen whole blood, isolated PBMCs, or DNA extracted from either of those sample types. Reading from cysteine to valine, the CDR3 counts 12 amino acids. Just CDR3 DNA is preserved here, 36 bases in frame from base 1. Based on the germline V gene, the CDR1 and CDR2 sequences are MNHEY and SVGAGI. Trimming costs V 8 bases and J 1 base, and their ends lie 9 bases apart. TCRbeta CDR3 regions were amplified from genomic DNA using the immunoSEQ Assay, a bias-controlled multiplex PCR. The paper's data handling went like this. The number of nucleated cells in each sample was estimated from the amplification of reference gene primers within the assay. To quantify the absolute abundance of each unique TCRbeta CDR3 rearrangement, sequence reads were collapsed and filtered. For each sample, productive Simpson clonality was calculated as the square root of Simpson's diversity index across productive rearrangements. Held by TCRdb, this immuneACCESS table contains in-frame sequences only and omits some clones. Under half of the omission traces to an unresolved V gene where checked; the cause of the rest is unknown. The DNA gave D and trimming, while V, J and clone size come from that table. The sample data list about 170,000 clones, and approximately 80% of these were observed just once. The ten largest clones represent roughly 6.4% of the sample.

Concerning this clone: Its antigen specificity is not known. Per-base quality was not reported, and no clone a single base away is much larger than it.

This sequence originates from a woman aged 40 to 55 with COVID-19, enrolled during active disease. Sequencing was performed on peripheral blood. The chain uses TRBV6-5 and TRBJ2-7; no confident D gene assignment can be made. This receptor has the CDR3 CASRMRSYEQYV. The nucleotide sequence reads TGTGCCAGCCGCATGCGTTCCTACGAGCAGTACGTC.